These T cell receptor beta chains were read from a single sample in a study of PD-L1 blockade in urothelial cancer. Some clones are missing from TCRdb's copy, which holds only in-frame ones; the method was immunoSEQ multiplex PCR. The top ten hold 3.5% to 5.5% of the sample, which has about 72,000 clones, 85% to 90% seen once. Sequencing was performed on PBMCs, taken around atezolizumab (anti-PD-L1) treatment. These receptors were taken from a man between 70 and 80 years old with urothelial cancer. Both conserved end residues are part of each CDR3. Each record gives: J gene, D gene, clone size, V gene, CDR3 protein, CDR3 DNA. D genes are given only for firm matches. Where a row states a size, it is once, few, many or the class of an expanded clone; other rows omit it.

TRBJ2-3,TRBD1,.,TRBV30,CAWSVWRTGGTDTQYF,TGTGCCTGGAGTGTTTGGCGGACAGGGGGGACAGATACGCAGTATTTT
TRBJ2-1,.,few,TRBV19,CASSIKRNNEQFF,TGTGCCAGTAGTATCAAGCGGAACAATGAGCAGTTCTTC
TRBJ2-1,TRBD2,.,TRBV9,CASSPGSGSPTYNEQFF,TGTGCCAGCAGCCCCGGTAGCGGGAGCCCTACCTACAATGAGCAGTTCTTC
TRBJ2-1,TRBD1,once,TRBV9,CASSPRGTGLNEQFF,TGTGCCAGCAGCCCCCGTGGGACAGGACTCAATGAGCAGTTCTTC
TRBJ2-3,TRBD2,.,TRBV9,CASSVLAGASTDTQYF,TGTGCCAGCAGCGTCTTAGCGGGAGCTAGCACAGATACGCAGTATTTT
TRBJ2-7,.,.,TRBV7-6,CASSPSQAYEQYF,TGTGCCAGCAGCCCCTCCCAGGCCTACGAGCAGTACTTC
TRBJ2-1,.,.,TRBV2,CASSERLAGNEQFF,TGTGCCAGCAGTGAACGGCTAGCCGGGAATGAGCAGTTCTTC
TRBJ2-1,.,.,TRBV30,CAWRDYSSYNEQFF,TGTGCCTGGAGGGACTACAGCTCCTACAATGAGCAGTTCTTC
TRBJ2-3,.,.,TRBV5-1,CASRPTSTDTQYF,TGCGCCAGCAGGCCTACTAGCACAGATACGCAGTATTTT
TRBJ2-5,TRBD2,.,TRBV15,CATSREGTSGAVAQYF,TGTGCCACCAGCAGAGAAGGGACTAGCGGGGCCGTGGCCCAGTACTTC
TRBJ2-1,TRBD1,.,TRBV9,CASSPGQGPYNEQFF,TGTGCCAGCAGCCCGGGACAGGGACCTTACAATGAGCAGTTCTTC
TRBJ2-1,.,.,TRBV27,CASSVGLPNEQFF,TGTGCCAGCAGTGTGGGACTTCCTAATGAGCAGTTCTTC
TRBJ2-7,TRBD2,once,TRBV18,CASSPAGGDSYEQYF,TGTGCCAGCTCACCAGCCGGGGGGGACTCCTACGAGCAGTACTTC
TRBJ2-7,TRBD2,.,TRBV28,CASSSTSSGWGEQYF,TGTGCCAGCAGTTCTACTTCTAGCGGGTGGGGCGAGCAGTACTTC
TRBJ1-4,TRBD1,.,TRBV6-5,CASSRGREKLFF,TGTGCCAGCAGCAGGGGGCGCGAAAAACTGTTTTTT
TRBJ2-5,.,.,TRBV19,CASSPRGTETQYF,TGTGCCAGTAGCCCGAGGGGGACAGAGACCCAGTACTTC
TRBJ1-1,.,.,TRBV11-2,CASSLARGSSRFAEAFF,TGTGCCAGCAGCTTAGCCCGGGGTTCCTCGCGATTCGCTGAAGCTTTCTTT
TRBJ1-1,.,.,TRBV6-1,CASSVKMNTEAFF,TGTGCCAGCAGTGTTAAAATGAACACTGAAGCTTTCTTT